Listed here is a single T cell receptor (beta chain). This sample was taken from a study of blood T cell repertoires in COVID-19. Per the germline V gene, CDR1 is MNHEY and CDR2 is SMNVEV (reference sequence). This CDR3 is built from 15 residues. V lost 2 bases and J lost 6, with 13 bases in between. Measured with immunoSEQ multiplex PCR; TCRdb has only the in-frame clones, and not every one. The sample has about 110,000 clones, less than 85% seen once; the top ten hold about 4.5%. This sequence originates from a human donor in a cohort sampled during active or convalescent COVID-19. This chain uses TRBV27 with TRBJ1-4; no firm D call. Sequenced material: peripheral blood. In DNA, the CDR3 is TGTGCCAGCAGTTTAAAAGGCGGCCCCTATGAAAAACTGTTTTTT. It encodes CASSLKGGPYEKLFF.